This T cell receptor beta chain came from a study of cytomegalovirus exposure and HLA in healthy donors. Study as a whole: Falling in the Caucasian-associated ancestry cluster were about four fifths of about 400 genotyped donors.

The primer mix had 60 Vbeta and 13 Jbeta primers. The table came from immunoSEQ multiplex PCR; TCRdb's copy has only in-frame clones and leaves some out. The sample gives 140,000 to 150,000 clones, roughly 79% of which show up once; roughly 10% is in the top ten. Germline V gene lookup returns CDR1 MGHRA and CDR2 YSYEKL. V shed 3 bases and J shed 4 bases, with 15 bases lying between them. The CDR3 is 15 amino acids. Study-wide points: A previous analysis found most TCR beta V segments productive roughly 87% or roughly 30% of the time. Accurate HLA-A and HLA-B prediction from TCR beta sequences was reported for most subjects.

On this clone itself: What it binds is not known.

Participants comprised healthy donors of bone marrow. The chain is built from TRBV4-1 and TRBJ2-5, with D possibly TRBD2 on 5 matching bases. Sequenced input: PBMCs. The sequence derives from a woman aged 55-75 years in good health and CMV-seropositive. The CDR3 protein is CASSHQAASRETQYF. CDR3 nucleotide sequence: TGCGCCAGCAGCCACCAGGCAGCTAGCCGAGAGACCCAGTACTTC.